This T cell receptor (beta chain) emerged from a study of regulatory T cells in long-lasting Graves disease. Study-level results: TCR diversity was lower in persistent Graves' patients than in newly diagnosed ones.

Note on this clonotype: Its antigen is unidentified.

The germline V gene has CDR1 SEHNR and CDR2 FQNEAQ (reference sequence). The J segment lost 13 bases and the V segment lost 6 bases, leaving 7 bases of the junction unmatched. The CDR3 runs 11 residues. iRepertoire HTBI primers and Arm-PCR of CDR3 regions built TCR beta libraries. A single record per CDR3 protein comes from TCRdb applying MiXCR to the multiplex PCR reads. Of more than 450,000 distinct CDR3 sequences detected, about 12% appear once; the ten largest clones hold roughly 8.9%. Time point indicated: newly diagnosed GD, antithyroid drugs for less than 3 months. PBMCs were the source of the RNA used for TCR sequencing. The sample also formed part of further work on T cells in Graves' hyperthyroidism and ophthalmopathy. From that paper: During a first-round RT-PCR of the TCR CDR3, the HTBI primer set was used.

The sample was peripheral blood mononuclear cells (PBMCs), taken at new diagnosis, from a patient treated with antithyroid drugs. J is TRBJ2-5 and V is TRBV7-9, with 8 bases matching TRBD2. This sequence originates from a young woman with Graves disease. The CDR3 DNA sequence: TGTGCCAGCAGTTGGGATAGCGGGGTGTACTTC. Encoded protein: CASSWDSGVYF.